This TCR beta chain comes out of a study of T cell responses to AZD1222 COVID-19 vaccine (dated by TCRdb to the early 2020s). About the study as a whole: AZD1222 recipients whose second dose came at about 4 weeks and those whose second dose came at about 12 weeks were combined into one group, since spike-specific TCR depth and breadth did not differ between the two schedules. A total of more than 230 trial participants underwent TCR sequencing, of whom roughly 210 had received two doses of AZD1222 and 26 had received two doses of the MenACWY control vaccine. Trial participants were enrolled into age subgroups of 18-55, 56-69 and 70-plus years, which contained around 140, 26 and 57 TCR-sequenced participants, respectively.

The investigation overall reported the following: The 56-69-year group was small, and its depth increase did not reach significance, likely because of low power. Conclusions about previously exposed vaccinees were limited because only six AZD1222 recipients were SARS-CoV-2 seropositive at baseline. No day 14 peak-response samples were available, so repertoires were characterized only after the peak T cell response. Epitopes outside the regions mutated in the B.1.351 and B.1.1.7 variants were reportedly recognized by nearly half of the unique spike-specific TCRs. Most participants were white British and females outnumbered males, and the authors suggested that clonal diversity may have been underestimated. After two AZD1222 doses, both the breadth and the depth of spike-specific TCRs were significantly higher than at day 0 and than in MenACWY recipients. Vaccine-associated CD4 TCRs spanned the whole spike protein, with dominant responses in regions 160-218 and 743-854.

Taken from cysteine to phenylalanine, the CDR3 has 16 residues. The kept DNA is CDR3 alone, 48 bases in frame from the first base. CDR1 and CDR2 (SQVTM, ANQGSEA) derive from the germline V gene. A distance of 20 bases separates the germline ends of V and J, which lose 3 bases and 4 bases respectively. With respect to this clone: The antigen this receptor binds is unknown. No qualities accompany the bases; no much larger clone lies one base away.

The CDR3 regions of human TCRbeta chains were analyzed by immunosequencing. Concerning the study's data processing: TCRs in the repertoires were matched against a reference library of SARS-CoV-2-specific TCRs that had been generated with the MIRA antigen-specificity platform. Breadth was defined as the fraction of unique TCRs that were SARS-CoV-2-associated. Depth was defined as the fraction of total T cells that were SARS-CoV-2-associated. Using the MIRA data, each spike-specific TCR was assigned both to the spike region to which the TCR was reactive and to a CD4 or CD8 class. Log10-transformed breadth and depth values were compared by one-way ANOVA with Sidak's multiple comparisons tests. TCRdb mirrors the immuneACCESS table, restricted to in-frame sequences. Some clones are absent from its copies; in checked studies, under half trace to an unresolved V gene, and the reason for the others is unknown. The DNA was the basis for D and trimming; V, J and clone size are from that table. A total of roughly 100,000 clones appear in this sample, under 90% of them only once. The ten most abundant clones make up approximately 30% of the sample.

This specimen's time point label, per the study, means: baseline before first vaccination. Vaccinee samples were obtained from the UK trials COV001 and COV002, which included a single-blind randomized controlled phase 2/3 trial of AZD1222 (ChAdOx1 nCoV-19) in healthy adults. Trial participant PBMC samples were collected at day 0 and day 28 after the second dose for TCRbeta chain sequencing. Sequenced here: peripheral blood, sampled on day 0 of AZD1222 vaccination. The rearranged chain carries TRBV29-1 and TRBJ2-3, with the D gene tentatively TRBD1 or TRBD2, based on 6 matching bases in each. This TCR was recovered from an adult in good health. The sequence in DNA is TGCAGCGTTGACCCCCCGACAGGTAGGGAGGCAGATACGCAGTATTTT. It codes for CSVDPPTGREADTQYF.